The rows below give T cell receptor beta chains drawn from one sample of a study of regulatory T cells in long-lasting Graves disease. TCRdb ran MiXCR on the multiplex PCR reads and lists one entry per CDR3 protein. The sample holds about 540,000 distinct CDR3 sequences, around an eighth seen once. These data were likewise used in another study, on T cells in Graves' hyperthyroidism and ophthalmopathy.

This specimen was peripheral blood mononuclear cells (PBMCs), taken at new diagnosis, from a patient treated with antithyroid drugs. Receptors originate from a man aged 25-45 years with Graves disease. Each CDR3 is given with its conserved first and last residue. D genes are given only for firm matches. Not all rows give a size; the values are once, few, many and, for expanded clones, a class.

v_gene	j_gene	d_gene	abundance	CDR3aa	CDR3nt
TRBV12-3/TRBV12-4	TRBJ2-5	NA	few	CASSTGGLVETQYF	TGTGCCAGCAGTACAGGCGGGTTGGTGGAGACCCAGTACTTC
TRBV11-1	TRBJ2-1	TRBD2	many	CASIKIAGGRNEQFF	TGTGCCAGCATTAAGATAGCGGGAGGCAGGAATGAGCAGTTCTTC
TRBV30	TRBJ1-5	NA	many	CAWSGGGNQPQHF	TGTGCCTGGAGTGGTGGGGGCAATCAGCCCCAGCATTTT
TRBV29-1	TRBJ2-5	TRBD2	many	CSVAGTSGRQETQYF	TGCAGCGTGGCCGGGACTAGCGGGAGGCAAGAGACCCAGTACTTC
TRBV9	TRBJ2-1	NA	NA	CASSRGTGSSYNEQFF	TGTGCCAGCTCACGTGGGACTGGCAGCTCCTACAATGAGCAGTTCTTC
TRBV11-2	TRBJ2-5	TRBD2	NA	CASSFLSGKQETQYF	TGTGCCAGCAGCTTTCTTAGCGGGAAGCAGGAGACCCAGTACTTC
TRBV2	TRBJ1-5	TRBD1	few	CASRGDREVQPQHF	TGTGCCAGCAGAGGTGACAGGGAGGTTCAGCCCCAGCATTTT
TRBV12-3/TRBV12-4	TRBJ2-6	NA	many	CASSPARSRAGANVLTF	TGTGCCAGCAGCCCCGCCAGGTCTCGGGCTGGGGCCAACGTCCTGACTTTC
TRBV9	TRBJ2-1	NA	few	CASSVGYTGNEQFF	TGTGCCAGCAGCGTAGGGTACACGGGGAATGAGCAGTTCTTC
TRBV10-3	TRBJ1-1	TRBD1	many	CAIGKGTGTNTEAFF	TGTGCCATCGGGAAAGGGACAGGAACGAACACTGAAGCTTTCTTT
TRBV2	TRBJ2-1	TRBD1	NA	CASRAGTGAHNEQFF	TGTGCCAGCAGGGCCGGGACAGGGGCGCACAATGAGCAGTTCTTC
TRBV29-1	TRBJ2-7	TRBD2	many	CSVEGVPRENPYEQYF	TGCAGCGTTGAAGGGGTCCCGCGGGAGAATCCCTACGAGCAGTACTTC
TRBV12-3/TRBV12-4	TRBJ1-2	NA	many	CASRITNYGYTF	TGTGCCAGCAGAATAACTAACTATGGCTACACCTTC
TRBV3-1	TRBJ2-1	TRBD2	NA	CASSQLFASGRARNEQFF	TGTGCCAGCAGCCAATTGTTTGCTAGCGGGAGGGCCAGAAATGAGCAGTTCTTC
TRBV18	TRBJ2-1	TRBD2	few	CASSPRLAGETEQFF	TGTGCCAGCTCACCGAGACTAGCGGGAGAGACTGAGCAGTTCTTC
TRBV19	TRBJ2-7	NA	many	CASSMGWRPSYEQYF	TGTGCCAGTAGTATGGGATGGCGCCCCTCCTACGAGCAGTACTTC
TRBV12-3/TRBV12-4	TRBJ2-1	NA	many	CASSLTSTNNEQFF	TGTGCCAGCAGTCTCACTAGTACGAACAATGAGCAGTTCTTC
TRBV5-6	TRBJ2-1	NA	NA	CASSLRPPGFQFF	TGTGCCAGCAGCTTGAGGCCGCCGGGCTTTCAGTTCTTC
TRBV4-1	TRBJ2-1	TRBD1	NA	CASSQMGQGANEQFF	TGCGCCAGCAGCCAAATGGGACAGGGGGCCAATGAGCAGTTCTTC
TRBV12-3/TRBV12-4	TRBJ1-2	TRBD1	NA	CASGQGRYGYTF	TGTGCCAGCGGACAGGGGCGCTATGGCTACACCTTC
TRBV24-1	TRBJ2-1	NA	many	CATSETGTPLGHNEQFF	TGTGCCACCAGTGAGACCGGGACTCCCTTAGGGCACAATGAGCAGTTCTTC
TRBV5-1	TRBJ1-1	NA	many	CASSLGGRQAFF	TGTGCCAGCAGCTTGGGAGGGAGGCAAGCTTTCTTT
TRBV20-1	TRBJ1-1	NA	many	CSALTSQYTEAFF	TGCAGTGCCCTCACTAGTCAGTACACTGAAGCTTTCTTT
TRBV18	TRBJ1-1	NA	many	CASSPLAVEAFF	TGTGCCAGCTCACCTTTGGCAGTTGAAGCTTTCTTT
TRBV20-1	TRBJ2-5	TRBD2	NA	CSAPVNSGRAQETQYF	TGCAGTGCTCCAGTTAATAGCGGGAGGGCCCAAGAGACCCAGTACTTC
TRBV6-1	TRBJ2-7	NA	many	CASSPAGLEEQYF	TGTGCCAGCAGCCCTGCCGGGTTGGAAGAGCAGTACTTC
TRBV7-2	TRBJ2-2	NA	many	CASSFSGGELFF	TGTGCCAGCAGCTTTTCGGGCGGGGAGCTGTTTTTT
TRBV3-1	TRBJ2-1	NA	NA	CASSQDLMDEQFF	TGTGCCAGCAGCCAAGATTTGATGGATGAGCAGTTCTTC
TRBV19	TRBJ1-5	TRBD1	NA	CASSTPQGGPQHF	TGTGCCAGTAGTACCCCACAGGGGGGTCCCCAGCATTTT
TRBV20-1	TRBJ1-2	NA	NA	CSARTGAPHYGYTF	TGCAGTGCCCGGACGGGGGCTCCCCACTATGGCTACACCTTC
TRBV2	TRBJ2-5	TRBD1	many	CASSERDRGGETQYF	TGTGCCAGCAGTGAAAGGGACAGGGGGGGTGAGACCCAGTACTTC
TRBV28	TRBJ2-7	NA	NA	CASSLGTTTYEQYF	TGTGCCAGCAGTTTAGGCACGACAACCTACGAGCAGTACTTC
TRBV4-1	TRBJ2-7	NA	many	CARRRNLYEQYF	TGCGCCAGGAGGAGGAATCTCTACGAGCAGTACTTC